The present T cell receptor beta chain was sequenced within a study of response to subunit inactivated influenza vaccine. This clonotype was observed at least ten times. Using its own MiXCR run on the RT-PCR reads, TCRdb lists one record per CDR3 protein. In the table there are around 540,000 distinct CDR3 sequences, over 9.5% of which are singletons. Trimming removed 4 bases from V and 3 bases from J, with 7 bases in between. The CDR3 runs 12 residues. Germline V lookup: CDR1 MNHEY, CDR2 SVGAGI. This TCR was recovered from a man aged 45-65 years who received an inactivated influenza vaccine. The rearrangement joins TRBV6-5 to TRBJ2-7, with a possible D match to TRBD1 (6 bases). The sample here was PBMCs from blood, taken on the day of vaccination. This CDR3 is CASSWDNYEQYF. The CDR3 nucleotides are TGTGCCAGCAGTTGGGACAACTACGAGCAGTACTTC.